These 13 T cell receptor beta chains were all obtained from the same sample, sequenced in a study of cytotoxic CD8 clonotypes in ibrutinib-treated CLL. Only in-frame clones appear in the TCRdb table, and some are missing; sequencing was by immunoSEQ multiplex PCR. This table has around 200,000 clones, roughly 73% appearing once. The sequenced sample was PBMCs, obtained after 12 months of ibrutinib treatment. The receptor source for this set is a human donor with chronic lymphocytic leukemia.

The chain employs TRBV30 and TRBJ2-3; either TRBD1 or TRBD2 may supply D (6 bases each). V was cut by 5 bases and J by 4 bases, with 19 bases left in between. The germline CDR1 and CDR2 sequences are GTSNPN and SVGIG (reference sequence). This CDR3 has 15 amino acids. The CDR3 DNA sequence: TGTGCCTGGGGACAGACCGGGGGAGATGCAGATACGCAGTATTTT. Protein: CAWGQTGGDADTQYF.

The J gene is TRBJ2-7, the V gene TRBV2; D remains ambiguous. The germline V gene encodes CDR1 SNHLY and CDR2 FYNNEI. This CDR3 comprises 12 residues. With 0 bases removed from V and 8 bases from J, the gap between germline ends came to 8 bases. CDR3 nucleotide sequence: TGTGCCAGCAGTGAAGCCGGTTGGAAGCAGTACTTC. It is translated as CASSEAGWKQYF.

J is TRBJ2-1 and V is TRBV6-1, with a weak D call TRBD2 (5 bases). This CDR3 has 13 residues. The germline CDR1 and CDR2 sequences are MNHNS and SASEGT. V was clipped by 3 bases and J by 15 bases, with 18 bases between them. The CDR3 nucleotides read TGTGCCAGCAGTGACGCCTCCGGACTGGTTCCGTTCTTC. Translated: CASSDASGLVPFF.

The chain has TRBV7-9 and TRBJ1-2, with 7 nucleotides matching TRBD1. The V segment lost 6 bases and the J segment 1 base; nucleotides outside the gene matches: 11. Germline CDR1 reads SEHNR; CDR2 reads FQNEAQ (reference sequence). The CDR3 consists of 16 residues. Here the CDR3 reads CASRRTGQTFNYGYTF. As DNA, the CDR3 is TGTGCCAGCAGAAGAACGGGACAGACATTTAACTATGGCTACACCTTC. Together with reference TRBV7-9 and TRBJ1-2, the CDR3 gives the full variable domain: DTGVSQNPRHKITKRGQNVTFRCDPISEHNRLYWYRQTLGQGPEFLTYFQNEAQLEKSRLLSDRFSAERPKGSFSTLEIQRTEQGDSAMYLCASRRTGQTFNYGYTFGSGTRLTVV.

This sequence joins TRBV4-2 and TRBJ1-1; no definite D call. The germline V gene has CDR1 LGHNA and CDR2 YNFKEQ. The CDR3 runs 16 residues. Deletions cut 1 base from V and 6 bases from J, with 18 bases between. CDR3 DNA: TGTGCCAGCAGCCAAGGATGGGCCAGCGCTAGACCTGAAGCTTTCTTT. Its protein product is CASSQGWASARPEAFF.

The rearrangement joins TRBV5-1 to TRBJ2-3; D is unresolved. The CDR3 runs to 14 residues. The V end lost 0 bases, the J end lost 2 bases, and 7 bases lay between the germline ends. Germline V lookup: CDR1 SGHRS, CDR2 YFSETQ. The CDR3 spells CASSLGAATDTQYF. In DNA, the CDR3 is TGCGCCAGCAGCTTGGGGGCAGCCACAGATACGCAGTATTTT.

V gene TRBV28 combines with J gene TRBJ2-3, with 8 bases fitting TRBD2. CDR3 length: 16 residues. CDR1 and CDR2 (germline): MDHEN, SYDVKM. The junction had 12 bases not matched to a gene; V was cut back by 5 bases and J by 5 bases. CDR3 sequence (DNA): TGTGCCAGCAGTACTCCCGCAGCGGGAGATATAGATACGCAGTATTTT. Protein sequence: CASSTPAAGDIDTQYF. Supplemented by reference TRBV28 and TRBJ2-3, the full variable domain reads DVKVTQSSRYLVKRTGEKVFLECVQDMDHENMFWYRQDPGLGLRLIYFSYDVKMKEKGDIPEGYSVSREKKERFSLILESASTNQTSMYLCASSTPAAGDIDTQYFGPGTRLTVL.

As to this clone: Other DNA sequences in this sample translate to the same CDR3. The genes are TRBV11-2 and TRBJ2-2; no reliable D call. Trimming left V 5 bases short and J 4 bases short, with 8 bases between. This CDR3 has 13 amino acids. Germline V CDR1 and CDR2: SGHAT, FQNNGV. The chain's CDR3 is CASSLDRTGELFF. In nucleotides, the CDR3 is TGTGCCAGCAGCCTGGACCGCACCGGGGAGCTGTTTTTT.

The chain employs TRBV9 and TRBJ2-5; D may be TRBD2 (6 bases). V was shortened by 3 bases and J by 2 bases, with 26 bases between the two germline ends. Per the germline V gene, CDR1 is SGDLS and CDR2 is YYNGEE. This CDR3 is built from 19 residues. The CDR3: CASSGSGRGRSALQETQYF. For the CDR3, the DNA is TGTGCCAGCAGCGGCTCAGGGCGGGGTAGGTCGGCGCTTCAAGAGACCCAGTACTTC.

The sample holds a few counts of this clone. V and J are TRBV4-1 and TRBJ1-2, with a possible D match to TRBD1 (6 bases). Germline CDR1 is MGHRA and CDR2 is YSYEKL. Trimming cost V 4 bases and J 0 bases, with 18 bases left between them. CDR3 size: 17 residues. CDR3 residues: CASSLLMWQGTNYGYTF. The CDR3 nucleotides read TGCGCCAGCAGCCTTCTTATGTGGCAGGGGACTAACTATGGCTACACCTTC.

The rearrangement links TRBV15 to TRBJ2-7; D possibly uses TRBD1 or TRBD2 (5 bases each). Per germline, CDR1 LNHNV and CDR2 YYDKDF (reference sequence). The CDR3 has 15 residues. Deletions cut 3 bases from V and 2 bases from J, with 14 bases between. The CDR3, as DNA: TGTGCCACCAGCAGGGGTGTCGAGGGGACCTACGAGCAGTACTTC. It yields the protein CATSRGVEGTYEQYF.

The chain joins TRBV5-1 to TRBJ2-7, with unresolved D. Germline V gene lookup returns CDR1 SGHRS and CDR2 YFSETQ. V shed 3 bases and J shed 3 bases, with 19 bases lying between them. The CDR3 is 16 amino acids. CDR3: CASSSGPGTSGYEQYF. The CDR3 DNA is TGCGCCAGCAGCTCCGGCCCCGGAACCTCGGGCTACGAGCAGTACTTC.

This CDR3 reads CASSLGLGLVTEAFF. CDR3 nucleotides: TGCGCCAGCAGCTTAGGACTCGGTCTCGTCACTGAAGCTTTCTTT. V and J are TRBV5-1 and TRBJ1-1; D gene uncertain. The germline V and J ends were trimmed by 2 bases and 4 bases, with 15 bases remaining between them. The CDR3 covers 15 residues. Per the germline V gene, CDR1 is SGHRS and CDR2 is YFSETQ.